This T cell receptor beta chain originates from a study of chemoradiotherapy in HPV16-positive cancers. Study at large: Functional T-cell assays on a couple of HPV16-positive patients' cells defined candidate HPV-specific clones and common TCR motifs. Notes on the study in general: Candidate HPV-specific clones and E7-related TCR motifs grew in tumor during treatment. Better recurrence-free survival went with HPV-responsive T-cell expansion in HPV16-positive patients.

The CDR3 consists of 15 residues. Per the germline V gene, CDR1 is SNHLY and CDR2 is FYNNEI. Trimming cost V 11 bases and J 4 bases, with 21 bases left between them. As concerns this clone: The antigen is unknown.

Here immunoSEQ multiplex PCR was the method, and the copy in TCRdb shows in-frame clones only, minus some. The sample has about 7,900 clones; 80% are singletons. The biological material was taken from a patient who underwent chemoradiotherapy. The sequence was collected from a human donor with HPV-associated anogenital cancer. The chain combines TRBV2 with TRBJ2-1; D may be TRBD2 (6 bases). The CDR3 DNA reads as TGTGCCTGGTCTCGGGGTAGCGGAATATACAATGAGCAGTTCTTC. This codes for CAWSRGSGIYNEQFF.